Shown below are 31 T cell receptor beta chains from a single sample sequenced in a study of OX40 agonist ivuxolimab in advanced cancers. Clones were sequenced by immunoSEQ multiplex PCR, and TCRdb holds only the in-frame ones, with some missing. The table has 77,000 or so clones, approximately 89% seen once. The material sequenced was CD4+ or CD8+ T cells sorted from blood, taken in a trial of the OX40 agonist ivuxolimab. All receptors derive from an adult with an advanced solid tumor such as melanoma, head and neck, liver or kidney cancer.

The chain links TRBV27 to TRBJ1-1; no clear D. The CDR3 spans 12 residues. Germline V gene lookup returns CDR1 MNHEY and CDR2 SMNVEV (reference sequence). V lost 0 bases and J 5 bases, leaving 4 bases between the germline ends. CDR3 sequence: CASSLSGTEAFF. The CDR3 DNA follows: TGTGCCAGCAGTTTATCAGGGACTGAAGCTTTCTTT.

This clone was seen just once. J is TRBJ2-7 and V is TRBV28, with 11 positions matching TRBD2. The CDR3 has 17 residues. The germline V gene encodes CDR1 MDHEN and CDR2 SYDVKM. V trimming: 3 bases; J trimming: 0 bases; junction bases outside the gene matches: 7. CDR3 DNA sequence: TGTGCCAGCAGTTTCCCCCTAACTAGCGGGAGCTCCTACGAGCAGTACTTC. This encodes CASSFPLTSGSSYEQYF.

This chain uses TRBV19 with TRBJ1-2; D remains ambiguous. Germline CDR1 is LNHDA and CDR2 is SQIVND (reference sequence). This CDR3 has 13 residues. The ends were cut back, 1 base at V and 5 bases at J, with 8 bases in the middle. CDR3 coding DNA: TGTGCCAGTAGTATAGCCCTACCGTATGGCTACACCTTC. Its protein product is CASSIALPYGYTF.

The gene calls are TRBV9 and TRBJ2-3; possibly TRBD1 or TRBD2 for D (6 bases each). V was shortened by 0 bases and J by 2 bases, with 19 bases between the two germline ends. There are 18 residues in the CDR3. Germline V gene sequence: CDR1 SGDLS, CDR2 YYNGEE. The CDR3 DNA is TGTGCCAGCAGCGTAGGAGGGGGGCTCGGAGTTAACACAGATACGCAGTATTTT. Translated, it gives CASSVGGGLGVNTDTQYF.

The CDR3 bases are TGTGCCGTCGAGGACAGGGGGCGCTACGAGCAGTACTTC. Its translation: CAVEDRGRYEQYF. The V gene is TRBV6-1, the J gene TRBJ2-7; 11 bases agree with TRBD1. V shed 11 bases, J shed 3 bases, and the junction held 6 bases outside the gene matches. Germline lookup yields CDR1 MNHNS and CDR2 SASEGT. The CDR3 extends over 13 amino acids.

The chain uses TRBV10-1 and TRBJ2-7, with 9 nucleotides matching TRBD1. This CDR3 is built from 15 residues. Germline lookup yields CDR1 WNHNN and CDR2 SYGVQD (reference sequence). Trimming removed 0 bases from V and 2 bases from J; junction bases left unmatched: 2. The CDR3, as DNA: TGCGCCAGCAGTGAGTCAGGGGACAGGGCCTACGAGCAGTACTTC. Its translation: CASSESGDRAYEQYF.

This clone came up once. The chain has TRBV11-2 and TRBJ2-7; 11 nucleotides line up with TRBD1. The CDR3 extends over 16 amino acids. In germline, CDR1 is SGHAT, CDR2 FQNNGV. V trimming: 1 base; J trimming: 0 bases; junction bases outside the gene matches: 2. The CDR3 DNA is TGTGCCAGCAGCTTAGCGGGACAGGGGGGCTCCTACGAGCAGTACTTC. It translates to CASSLAGQGGSYEQYF.

The chain carries TRBV5-6 and TRBJ2-1, with 7 nucleotides matching TRBD2. Unmatched junction bases numbered 9, after V lost 7 bases and J lost 2 bases. Germline values: CDR1 SGHDT, CDR2 YYEEEE. This CDR3 has 15 amino acids. CDR3 in amino acids: CASFETGGTYNEQFF. CDR3 bases: TGTGCCAGCTTTGAAACGGGGGGAACCTACAATGAGCAGTTCTTC.

CDR3 bases: TGTGCCAGCAGCCTGGGACGGTACTATGGCTACACCTTC. Its protein product is CASSLGRYYGYTF. This chain links TRBV6-5 with TRBJ1-2; D is perhaps TRBD1 (5 bases). Trimming shortened V by 6 bases and J by 3 bases, and 11 bases separated the two germline ends. Germline CDR1 is MNHEY and CDR2 is SVGAGI. The CDR3 consists of 13 residues.

This rearrangement joins TRBV11-1 to TRBJ1-1; 8 bases are shared with TRBD1. Germline V gives CDR1 SGHAT, CDR2 FQDESV (reference sequence). This CDR3 has 16 residues. Trimming removed 5 bases from V and 3 bases from J; junction bases left unmatched: 11. Written as DNA, the CDR3 is TGTGCCAGCAGCCCCCGACAGGGGATAGGGTACACTGAAGCTTTCTTT. This encodes CASSPRQGIGYTEAFF. Full variable domain (missing parts from reference TRBV11-1 and TRBJ1-1): EAEVAQSPRYKITEKSQAVAFWCDPISGHATLYWYRQILGQGPELLVQFQDESVVDDSQLPKDRFSAERLKGVDSTLKIQPAELGDSAMYLCASSPRQGIGYTEAFFGQGTRLTVV.

The chain joins TRBV30 to TRBJ2-3; 7 bases align to TRBD2. The V gene end was trimmed by 0 bases and the J gene end by 1 base; junction bases not matched to a gene: 1. Germline V gives CDR1 GTSNPN, CDR2 SVGIG (reference sequence). CDR3 length: 14 amino acids. The CDR3 reads CAWSVSGGTDTQYF. DNA of the CDR3: TGTGCCTGGAGTGTAAGCGGGGGCACAGATACGCAGTATTTT.

The gene calls are TRBV5-1 and TRBJ2-3, with D tentatively TRBD1 (6 bases). CDR1 SGHRS and CDR2 YFSETQ come from the germline V gene. The V and J ends lost 3 bases and 3 bases respectively, with 14 bases between them. The CDR3 is made up of 15 amino acids. CDR3 nucleotide sequence: TGCGCCAGCAGCTGGCAACAAGGGGGTACAGATACGCAGTATTTT. It translates to CASSWQQGGTDTQYF.

The chain carries TRBV11-1 and TRBJ2-5, with unresolved D. Germline CDR1 SGHAT, CDR2 FQDESV (reference sequence). Between the trimmed V and J ends, which lost 2 bases and 7 bases, there was a span of 17 bases. The CDR3 contains 15 residues. The DNA for the CDR3 is TGTGCCAGCAGCTTACTGGGCCCGCAATCGGGGACCCAGTACTTC. It specifies CASSLLGPQSGTQYF.

This clone was seen only a few times. V usage is TRBV4-3 and J usage is TRBJ2-3, with TRBD2 matching 7 bases. Germline loops: CDR1 LGHNA, CDR2 YSLEER. The CDR3 spans 15 residues. The V segment lost 5 bases and the J segment 4 bases; nucleotides outside the gene matches: 9. CDR3: CASSGPAGSADTQYF. The CDR3 DNA follows: TGCGCCAGCAGCGGTCCAGCGGGGTCGGCAGATACGCAGTATTTT.

The chain couples TRBV25-1 to TRBJ2-1; TRBD2 is a possible D gene (5 bases). Germline-derived CDR1 and CDR2 are MGHDK and SYGVNS. V was trimmed by 4 bases and J by 6 bases, leaving 13 bases between them. The CDR3 runs to 14 residues. The CDR3 spells CASSAWEAANEQFF. The CDR3, as DNA: TGTGCCAGCAGTGCCTGGGAAGCGGCCAATGAGCAGTTCTTC.

The CDR3 region has the DNA TGTGCCAGCAGCTCCGGGACTAGCGGTTACAATGAGCAGTTCTTC. Its translation: CASSSGTSGYNEQFF. The genes are TRBV5-8 and TRBJ2-1, with 11 bases aligning to TRBD2. The CDR3 consists of 15 residues. Germline assignment: CDR1 SGHTS and CDR2 YDEGEE. The V segment lost 3 bases and the J segment 4 bases; nucleotides outside the gene matches: 3. Full variable domain (rest looked up from reference TRBV5-8 and TRBJ2-1): EAGVTQSPTHLIKTRGQQATLRCSPISGHTSVYWYQQALGLGLQFLLWYDEGEERNRGNFPPRFSGRQFPNYSSELNVNALELEDSALYLCASSSGTSGYNEQFFGPGTRLTVL.

This sequence joins TRBV10-3 and TRBJ2-3; D not certain. From germline, CDR1 is ENHRY and CDR2 SYGVKD. V was trimmed by 0 bases and J by 5 bases, leaving 6 bases between them. The length of the CDR3 is 13 residues. CDR3 DNA: TGTGCCATCAGTGAGTCTGAAGTAGATACGCAGTATTTT. Its translation is CAISESEVDTQYF.

V gene TRBV7-9 combines with J gene TRBJ1-6; the match to TRBD1 covers 9 bases. The length of the CDR3 is 15 residues. V trimming: 6 bases; J trimming: 7 bases; junction bases outside the gene matches: 7. Germline-derived CDR1 and CDR2 are SEHNR and FQNEAQ (reference sequence). CDR3 sequence reads: CASRSRQGGNSPLHF. The CDR3 DNA reads as TGTGCCAGCAGATCAAGACAGGGGGGGAATTCACCCCTCCACTTT. Full variable domain (remainder filled in from reference TRBV7-9 and TRBJ1-6): DTGVSQNPRHKITKRGQNVTFRCDPISEHNRLYWYRQTLGQGPEFLTYFQNEAQLEKSRLLSDRFSAERPKGSFSTLEIQRTEQGDSAMYLCASRSRQGGNSPLHFGNGTRLTVT.

The V call is TRBV18, the J call TRBJ2-3; D is ambiguous. The germline gives CDR1 KGHSH, CDR2 LQKENI. V was trimmed by 3 bases and J by 4 bases, leaving 11 bases between them. The CDR3 extends over 14 amino acids. The CDR3: CASSPRAASDTQYF. The CDR3 coding sequence is TGTGCCAGCTCACCCCGGGCAGCTTCAGATACGCAGTATTTT.

The V call is TRBV28, the J call TRBJ1-5; no clear D. The CDR3 has 15 residues. Germline V CDR1 and CDR2: MDHEN, SYDVKM. With 4 bases removed from V and 1 base from J, the gap between germline ends came to 11 bases. The CDR3 DNA is TGTGCCAGCAGTTCCCTCGGTAGGAGCAATCAGCCCCAGCATTTT. Translated: CASSSLGRSNQPQHF.

The gene calls are TRBV5-1 and TRBJ2-4, with 7 bases identical to TRBD2. Germline CDR1 SGHRS, CDR2 YFSETQ. CDR3 length: 16 amino acids. Unmatched junction bases numbered 6, after V lost 0 bases and J lost 3 bases. The CDR3 DNA reads TGCGCCAGCAGCTTGGGTGGGAGGGAAAGCAAAAACATTCAGTACTTC. Amino acid sequence: CASSLGGRESKNIQYF.

In DNA form, the CDR3 reads TGTGCCAGCAGCTCCCCGGGACAGGGGGTACTTGGCTACACCTTC. This sequence encodes CASSSPGQGVLGYTF. This chain uses TRBV7-3 with TRBJ1-2, with TRBD1 matching over 11 bases. The CDR3 runs to 15 residues. CDR1 SGHTA and CDR2 FQGTGA come from the germline V gene. J gave up 7 bases and V 4 bases, and 8 bases lay outside the gene matches.

The chain joins TRBV4-3 to TRBJ1-2; the D gene is possibly TRBD1 (5 bases). V was pared by 2 bases and J by 2 bases, with 9 bases between. The CDR3 sequence is 14 residues long. Germline V lookup: CDR1 LGHNA, CDR2 YSLEER. CDR3 nucleotides: TGCGCCAGCAGCCAATCCGACAGAAACTATGGCTACACCTTC. It encodes CASSQSDRNYGYTF.

This clone has only one observation. This chain connects TRBV5-1 to TRBJ2-5, with 10 bases fitting TRBD1. The V and J ends lost 4 bases and 5 bases, in that order; junction bases with no gene match: 8. This CDR3 has 15 amino acids. Germline CDR1 reads SGHRS; CDR2 reads YFSETQ. CDR3: CASSPGQGSWETQYF. The CDR3, as DNA: TGCGCCAGCAGCCCGGGACAGGGGTCTTGGGAGACCCAGTACTTC.

V is TRBV5-4 and J is TRBJ1-3; D is perhaps TRBD1 (5 bases). The CDR3 has 16 amino acids. Looked up from germline, CDR1 is SGHNT and CDR2 is YYREEE (reference sequence). V was pared by 4 bases and J by 4 bases, with 18 bases between. CDR3 sequence (DNA): TGTGCCAGCAGCCAGGGACGGAGGTTCTCCGGAAACACCATATATTTT. It is translated as CASSQGRRFSGNTIYF.

This clone showed up just once. The chain recombines TRBV5-1 with TRBJ2-3, with D hard to call. Germline CDR1 reads SGHRS; CDR2 reads YFSETQ. CDR3 length equals 11 residues. V was pared by 1 base and J by 5 bases, with 2 bases between. For the CDR3, the DNA is TGCGCCAGCAGCTTGTTAGATACGCAGTATTTT. Protein: CASSLLDTQYF. Full variable domain (remainder filled in from reference TRBV5-1 and TRBJ2-3): KAGVTQTPRYLIKTRGQQVTLSCSPISGHRSVSWYQQTPGQGLQFLFEYFSETQRNKGNFPGRFSGRQFSNSRSEMNVSTLELGDSALYLCASSLLDTQYFGPGTRLTVL.

The chain carries TRBV19 and TRBJ1-6; 8 bases agree with TRBD1. CDR3 length: 14 amino acids. CDR1 and CDR2 from the germline V gene are LNHDA and SQIVND (reference sequence). V lost 4 bases to trimming and J lost 8 bases; unmatched junction nucleotides: 4. DNA of the CDR3: TGTGCCAGTAGTAGGGGGACAGGCGATTCACCCCTCCACTTT. Translating gives CASSRGTGDSPLHF.

The chain uses TRBV10-3 and TRBJ2-3; D is unclear. The CDR3 is made up of 11 amino acids. V lost 2 bases and J 4 bases, leaving 1 base between the germline ends. Germline CDR1 reads ENHRY; CDR2 reads SYGVKD. As DNA, the CDR3 is TGTGCCATCAGTGAGGCAGATACGCAGTATTTT. This translates into CAISEADTQYF.

The CDR3 loop reads CASSLGIMNTEAFF. Here the CDR3 DNA reads TGTGCCAGCAGTTTAGGCATAATGAACACTGAAGCTTTCTTT. The genes are TRBV28 and TRBJ1-1, with D uncertain. The ends were cut back, 2 bases at V and 0 bases at J, with 7 bases in the middle. The CDR3 spans 14 residues. In germline, CDR1 is MDHEN, CDR2 SYDVKM. The full variable domain, its missing parts supplied by reference TRBV28 and TRBJ1-1, is DVKVTQSSRYLVKRTGEKVFLECVQDMDHENMFWYRQDPGLGLRLIYFSYDVKMKEKGDIPEGYSVSREKKERFSLILESASTNQTSMYLCASSLGIMNTEAFFGQGTRLTVV.

The chain uses TRBV2 and TRBJ2-2; no clear D. Between the trimmed V and J ends, which lost 5 bases and 6 bases, there was a span of 13 bases. CDR3 length: 14 residues. The V gene's germline CDR1 is SNHLY and CDR2 FYNNEI. The CDR3, as DNA: TGTGCCAGCAGTCCCCTGTTGCTAGCCGGGGAGCTGTTTTTT. Encoded protein: CASSPLLLAGELFF.

This chain uses TRBV6-6 with TRBJ2-1, with D maybe TRBD2 (5 bases). There are 13 residues in the CDR3. V was shortened by 3 bases and J by 13 bases, with 16 bases between the two germline ends. The germline V gene encodes CDR1 MNHNY and CDR2 SVGAGI (reference sequence). CDR3: CASSYTGEWGQFF. The CDR3 bases are TGTGCCAGCAGTTATACTGGGGAGTGGGGACAGTTCTTC.